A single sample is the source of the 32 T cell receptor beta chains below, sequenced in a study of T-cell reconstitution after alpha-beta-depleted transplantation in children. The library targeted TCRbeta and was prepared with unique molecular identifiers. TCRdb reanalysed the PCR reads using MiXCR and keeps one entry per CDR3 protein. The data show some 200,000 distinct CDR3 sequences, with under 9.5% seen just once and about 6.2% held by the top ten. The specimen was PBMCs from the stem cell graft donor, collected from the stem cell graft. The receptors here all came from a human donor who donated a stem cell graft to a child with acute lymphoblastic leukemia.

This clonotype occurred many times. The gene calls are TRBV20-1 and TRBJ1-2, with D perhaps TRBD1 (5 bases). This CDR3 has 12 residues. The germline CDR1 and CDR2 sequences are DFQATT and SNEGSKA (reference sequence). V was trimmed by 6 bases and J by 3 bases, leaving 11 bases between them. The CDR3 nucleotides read TGCAGTGCGACGACAGACGACTATGGCTACACCTTC. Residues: CSATTDDYGYTF.

CDR3 region: CASSRGRGGLQPQHF. The CDR3 DNA reads as TGTGCCAGTAGTCGCGGCAGGGGGGGCCTTCAGCCCCAGCATTTT. The chain combines TRBV19 with TRBJ1-5, with 7 bases lining up with TRBD1. CDR1 is LNHDA, CDR2 SQIVND, per germline (reference sequence). The V and J ends lost 5 bases and 6 bases, in that order; junction bases with no gene match: 10. This CDR3 is 15 amino acids long.

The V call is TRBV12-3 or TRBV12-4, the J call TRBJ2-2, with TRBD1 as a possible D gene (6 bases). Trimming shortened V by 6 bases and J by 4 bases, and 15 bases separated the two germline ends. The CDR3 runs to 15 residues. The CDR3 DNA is TGTGCCAGCAGCACTCCCACAGGGCTCACCGGGGAGCTGTTTTTT. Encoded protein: CASSTPTGLTGELFF.

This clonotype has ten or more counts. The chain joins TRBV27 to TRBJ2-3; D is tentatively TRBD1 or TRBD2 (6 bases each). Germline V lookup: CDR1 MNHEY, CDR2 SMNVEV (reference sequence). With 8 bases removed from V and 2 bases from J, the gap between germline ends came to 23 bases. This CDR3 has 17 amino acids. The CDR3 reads CASDPAGGGWATDTQYF. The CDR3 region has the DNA TGTGCCAGCGATCCTGCCGGAGGGGGGTGGGCCACAGATACGCAGTATTTT.

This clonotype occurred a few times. The CDR3 sequence is CAISDRDRGTGELFF. CDR3 nucleotides: TGTGCCATCAGTGACCGGGACAGGGGCACCGGGGAGCTGTTTTTT. The chain has TRBV10-3 and TRBJ2-2; TRBD1 matches at 10 bases. Germline CDR1 ENHRY, CDR2 SYGVKD. Losses at the gene ends were 3 bases for V and 4 bases for J; bases not matched to a gene: 2. This CDR3 region has 15 residues.

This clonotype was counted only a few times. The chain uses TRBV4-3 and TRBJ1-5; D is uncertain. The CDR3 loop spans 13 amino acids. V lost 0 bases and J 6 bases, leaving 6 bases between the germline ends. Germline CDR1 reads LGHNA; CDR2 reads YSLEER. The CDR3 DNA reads TGCGCCAGCAGCCAAGATCGAGGTCAGCCCCAGCATTTT. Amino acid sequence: CASSQDRGQPQHF.

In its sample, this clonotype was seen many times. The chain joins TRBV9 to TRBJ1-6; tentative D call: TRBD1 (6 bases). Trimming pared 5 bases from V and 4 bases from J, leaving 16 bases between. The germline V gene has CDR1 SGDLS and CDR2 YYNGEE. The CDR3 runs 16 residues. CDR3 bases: TGTGCCAGCAGGAAAGAAGTACAGGGTTATAATTCACCCCTCCACTTT. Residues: CASRKEVQGYNSPLHF.

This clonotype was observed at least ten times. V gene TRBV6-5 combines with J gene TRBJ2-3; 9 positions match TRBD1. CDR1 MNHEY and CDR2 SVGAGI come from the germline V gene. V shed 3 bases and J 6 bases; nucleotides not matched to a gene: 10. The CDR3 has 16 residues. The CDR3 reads CASSYDSTGGADTQYF. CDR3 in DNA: TGTGCCAGCAGTTATGACTCGACAGGGGGTGCCGATACGCAGTATTTT.

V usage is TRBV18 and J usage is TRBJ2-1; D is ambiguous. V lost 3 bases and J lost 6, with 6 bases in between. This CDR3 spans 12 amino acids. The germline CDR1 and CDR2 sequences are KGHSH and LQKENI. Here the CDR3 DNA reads TGTGCCAGCTCACCGGGAAGCAATGAGCAGTTCTTC. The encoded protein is CASSPGSNEQFF.

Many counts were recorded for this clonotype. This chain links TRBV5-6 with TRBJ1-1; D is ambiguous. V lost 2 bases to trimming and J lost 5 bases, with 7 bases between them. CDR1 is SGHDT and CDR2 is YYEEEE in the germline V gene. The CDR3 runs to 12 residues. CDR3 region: CASSLVWTEAFF. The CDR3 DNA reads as TGTGCCAGCAGCTTAGTGTGGACTGAAGCTTTCTTT.

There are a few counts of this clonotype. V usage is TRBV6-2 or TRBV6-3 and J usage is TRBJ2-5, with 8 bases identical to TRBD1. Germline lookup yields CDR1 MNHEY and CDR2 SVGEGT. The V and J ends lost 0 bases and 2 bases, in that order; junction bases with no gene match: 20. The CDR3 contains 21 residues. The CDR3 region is CASSYSLPGQATSFPQETQYF. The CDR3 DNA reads TGTGCCAGCAGTTACTCGTTACCGGGACAGGCCACCTCATTCCCGCAAGAGACCCAGTACTTC.

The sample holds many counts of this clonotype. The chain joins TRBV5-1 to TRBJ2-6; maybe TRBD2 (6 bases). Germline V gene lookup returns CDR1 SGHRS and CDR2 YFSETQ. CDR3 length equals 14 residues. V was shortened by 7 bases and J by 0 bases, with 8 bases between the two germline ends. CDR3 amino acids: CASSGDSGANVLTF. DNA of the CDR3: TGCGCCAGCTCGGGGGACTCTGGGGCCAACGTCCTGACTTTC.

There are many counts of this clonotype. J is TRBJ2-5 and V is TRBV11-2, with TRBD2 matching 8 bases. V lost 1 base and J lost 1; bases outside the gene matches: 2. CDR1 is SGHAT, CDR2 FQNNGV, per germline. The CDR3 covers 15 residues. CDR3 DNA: TGTGCCAGCAGCTTAGGTCTAGCGGGCCAAGAGACCCAGTACTTC. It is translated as CASSLGLAGQETQYF.

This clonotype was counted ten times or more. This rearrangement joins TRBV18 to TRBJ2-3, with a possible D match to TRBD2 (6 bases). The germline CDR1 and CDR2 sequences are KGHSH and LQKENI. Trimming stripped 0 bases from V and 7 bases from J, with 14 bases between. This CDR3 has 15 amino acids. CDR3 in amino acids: CASSPPGLPQNTQYF. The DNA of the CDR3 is TGTGCCAGCTCACCACCGGGACTTCCTCAAAATACGCAGTATTTT.

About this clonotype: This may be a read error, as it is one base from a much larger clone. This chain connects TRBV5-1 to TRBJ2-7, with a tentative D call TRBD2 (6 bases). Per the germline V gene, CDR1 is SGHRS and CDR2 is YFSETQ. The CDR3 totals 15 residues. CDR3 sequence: CDSSSGLGVSYEQYF. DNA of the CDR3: TGCGACAGCAGCAGCGGGTTGGGGGTCTCCTACGAGCAGTACTTC. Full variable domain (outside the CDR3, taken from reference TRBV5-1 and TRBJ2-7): KAGVTQTPRYLIKTRGQQVTLSCSPISGHRSVSWYQQTPGQGLQFLFEYFSETQRNKGNFPGRFSGRQFSNSRSEMNVSTLELGDSALYLCDSSSGLGVSYEQYFGPGTRLTVT.

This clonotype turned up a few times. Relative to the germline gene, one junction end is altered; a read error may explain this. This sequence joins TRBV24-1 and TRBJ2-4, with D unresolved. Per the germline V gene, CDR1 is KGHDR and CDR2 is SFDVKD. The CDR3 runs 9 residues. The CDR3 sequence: CATSDWTNF. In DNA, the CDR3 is TGTGCCACCAGTGATTGGACGAACTTC.

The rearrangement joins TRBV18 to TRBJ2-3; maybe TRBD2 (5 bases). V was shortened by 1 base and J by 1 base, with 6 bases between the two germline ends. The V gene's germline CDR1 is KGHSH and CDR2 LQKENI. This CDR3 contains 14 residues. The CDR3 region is CASSPRRGTDTQYF. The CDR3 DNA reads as TGTGCCAGCTCACCACGGCGGGGCACAGATACGCAGTATTTT.

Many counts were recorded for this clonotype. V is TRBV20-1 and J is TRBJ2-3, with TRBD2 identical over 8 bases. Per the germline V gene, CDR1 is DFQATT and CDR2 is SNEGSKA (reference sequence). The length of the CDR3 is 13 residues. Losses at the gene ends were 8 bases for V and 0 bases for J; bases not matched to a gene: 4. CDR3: CSLSGGSTDTQYF. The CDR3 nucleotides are TGCAGTCTAAGCGGGGGCAGCACAGATACGCAGTATTTT.

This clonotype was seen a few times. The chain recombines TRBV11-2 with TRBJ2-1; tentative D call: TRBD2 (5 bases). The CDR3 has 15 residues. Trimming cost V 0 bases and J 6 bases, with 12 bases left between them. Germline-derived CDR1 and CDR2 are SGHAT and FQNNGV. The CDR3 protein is CASSLEWRPTNEQFF. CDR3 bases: TGTGCCAGCAGCTTAGAGTGGAGGCCTACCAATGAGCAGTTCTTC.

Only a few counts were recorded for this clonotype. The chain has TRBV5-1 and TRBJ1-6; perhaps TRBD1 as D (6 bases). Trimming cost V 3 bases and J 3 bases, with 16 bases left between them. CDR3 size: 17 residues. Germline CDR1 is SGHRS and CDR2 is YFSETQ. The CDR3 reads CASSSGTGNGYNSPLHF. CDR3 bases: TGCGCCAGCAGCTCCGGCACAGGGAATGGCTATAATTCACCCCTCCACTTT.

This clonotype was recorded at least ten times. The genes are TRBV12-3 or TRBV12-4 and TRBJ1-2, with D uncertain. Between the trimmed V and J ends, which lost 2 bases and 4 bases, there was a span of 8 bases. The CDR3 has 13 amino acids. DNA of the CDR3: TGTGCCAGCAGTTTACAACAGAGCTATGGCTACACCTTC. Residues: CASSLQQSYGYTF.

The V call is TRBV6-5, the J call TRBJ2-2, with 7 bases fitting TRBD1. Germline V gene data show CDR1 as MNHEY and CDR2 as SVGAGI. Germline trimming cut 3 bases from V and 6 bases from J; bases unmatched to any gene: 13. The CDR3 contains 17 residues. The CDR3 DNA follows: TGTGCCAGCAGTTATCCGACAGGGAAGACTAAGCCCGGGGAGCTGTTTTTT. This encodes CASSYPTGKTKPGELFF.

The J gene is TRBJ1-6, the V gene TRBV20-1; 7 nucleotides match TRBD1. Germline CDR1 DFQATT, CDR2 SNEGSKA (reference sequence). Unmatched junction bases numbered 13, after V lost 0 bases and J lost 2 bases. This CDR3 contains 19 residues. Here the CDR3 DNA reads TGCAGTGCTAGAGATCCTAGACAGGGAATAGGCCCCTATAATTCACCCCTCCACTTT. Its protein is CSARDPRQGIGPYNSPLHF.

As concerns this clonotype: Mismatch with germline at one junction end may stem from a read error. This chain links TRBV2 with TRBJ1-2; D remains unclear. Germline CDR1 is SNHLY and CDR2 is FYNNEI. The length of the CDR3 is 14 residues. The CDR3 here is CTSSFTARNYGYTF. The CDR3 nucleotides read TGTACCAGCAGTTTCACAGCCAGGAACTATGGCTACACCTTC.

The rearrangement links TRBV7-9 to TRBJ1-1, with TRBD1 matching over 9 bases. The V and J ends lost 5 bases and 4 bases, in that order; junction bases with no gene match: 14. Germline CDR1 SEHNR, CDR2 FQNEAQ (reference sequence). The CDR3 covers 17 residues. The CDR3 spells CASSPRQGVLGSTEAFF. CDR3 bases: TGTGCCAGCAGCCCTAGACAGGGGGTTCTTGGGAGCACTGAAGCTTTCTTT.

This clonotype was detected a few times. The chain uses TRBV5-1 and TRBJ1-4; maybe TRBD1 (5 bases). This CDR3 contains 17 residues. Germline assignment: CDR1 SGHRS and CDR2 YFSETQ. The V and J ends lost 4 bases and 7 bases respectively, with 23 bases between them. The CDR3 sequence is CASSPNSIQGTSEKLFF. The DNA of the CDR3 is TGCGCCAGCAGCCCTAACTCTATTCAGGGTACTTCTGAAAAACTGTTTTTT.

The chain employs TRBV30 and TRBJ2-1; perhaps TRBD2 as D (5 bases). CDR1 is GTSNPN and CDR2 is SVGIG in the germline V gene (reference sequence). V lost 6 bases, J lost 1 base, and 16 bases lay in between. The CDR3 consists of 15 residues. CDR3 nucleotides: TGTGCCTGCCCGATTACTAGAGCGTCCTACAATGAGCAGTTCTTC. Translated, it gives CACPITRASYNEQFF.

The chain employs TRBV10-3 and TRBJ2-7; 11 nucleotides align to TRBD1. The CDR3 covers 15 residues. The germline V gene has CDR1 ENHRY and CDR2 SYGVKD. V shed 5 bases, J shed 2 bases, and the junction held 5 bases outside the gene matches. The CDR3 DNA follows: TGTGCCATCAGTTCCGGGACAGGGGGTGCCTACGAGCAGTACTTC. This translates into CAISSGTGGAYEQYF.

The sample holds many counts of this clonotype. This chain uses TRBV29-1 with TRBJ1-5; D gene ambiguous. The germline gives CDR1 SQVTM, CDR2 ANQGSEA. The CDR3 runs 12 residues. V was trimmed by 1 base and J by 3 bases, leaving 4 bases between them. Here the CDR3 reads CSVEGPNQPQHF. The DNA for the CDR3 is TGCAGCGTTGAAGGTCCCAATCAGCCCCAGCATTTT.

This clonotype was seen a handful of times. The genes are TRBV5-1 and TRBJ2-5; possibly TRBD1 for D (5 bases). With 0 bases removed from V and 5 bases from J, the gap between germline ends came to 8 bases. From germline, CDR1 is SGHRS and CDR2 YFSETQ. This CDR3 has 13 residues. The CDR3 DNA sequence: TGCGCCAGCAGCTTGGAAGGGGTTGAGACCCAGTACTTC. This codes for CASSLEGVETQYF.

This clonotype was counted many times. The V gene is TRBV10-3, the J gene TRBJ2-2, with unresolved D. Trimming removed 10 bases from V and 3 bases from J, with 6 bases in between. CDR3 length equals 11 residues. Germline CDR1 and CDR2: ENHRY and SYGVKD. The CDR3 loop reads CATLYTGELFF. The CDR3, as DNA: TGTGCCACGCTCTACACCGGGGAGCTGTTTTTT.

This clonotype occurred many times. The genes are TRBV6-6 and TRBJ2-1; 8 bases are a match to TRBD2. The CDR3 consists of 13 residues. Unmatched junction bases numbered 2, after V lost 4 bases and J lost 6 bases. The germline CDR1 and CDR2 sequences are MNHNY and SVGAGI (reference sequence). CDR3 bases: TGTGCCAGCAGTTTCGGGACTAGCAATGAGCAGTTCTTC. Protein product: CASSFGTSNEQFF.